This T cell receptor (beta chain) was obtained from a study of cytomegalovirus exposure and HLA in healthy donors. Findings and caveats of the study: The sole available immune exposure information was CMV serostatus. While the bulk of TCR sequences proved rare, some public TCRs turned up in many donors. The authors enumerated over 150 TCR beta chains as linked to cytomegalovirus.

To note about this clone: The antigen is not known. The same CDR3 arises from other DNA sequences in this sample as well.

The PCR used 60 Vbeta and 13 Jbeta primers. The table came from immunoSEQ multiplex PCR; TCRdb's copy has only in-frame clones and leaves some out. This sample's table has about 130,000 clones. The receptor was isolated from a man aged 18-30 years in good health and CMV-seronegative. Material for sequencing was PBMCs.

CDR3 nucleotide sequence: TGTGCCAGCAGCGCCTCGGGGGGAGGTGAGACCCAGTACTTC. Translating it yields CASSASGGGETQYF. This rearrangement joins TRBV9 to TRBJ2-5; TRBD2 matches 7 bases. Germline V CDR1 and CDR2: SGDLS, YYNGEE. The V and J ends lost 3 bases and 5 bases, in that order; junction bases with no gene match: 7. The CDR3 sequence is 14 residues long.